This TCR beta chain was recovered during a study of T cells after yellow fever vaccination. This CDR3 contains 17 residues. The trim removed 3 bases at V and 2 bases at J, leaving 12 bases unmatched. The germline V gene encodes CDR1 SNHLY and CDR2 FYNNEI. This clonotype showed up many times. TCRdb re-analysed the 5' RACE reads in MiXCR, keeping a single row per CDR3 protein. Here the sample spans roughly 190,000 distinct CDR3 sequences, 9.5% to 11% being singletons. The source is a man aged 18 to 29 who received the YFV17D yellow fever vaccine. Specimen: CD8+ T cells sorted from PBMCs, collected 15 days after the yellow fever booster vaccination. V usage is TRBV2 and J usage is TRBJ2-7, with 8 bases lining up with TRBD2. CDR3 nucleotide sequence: TGTGCCAGCAGTGACGGTGTAGCGGGGCCGGAGACCTACGAGCAGTACTTC. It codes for CASSDGVAGPETYEQYF.